What follows are 24 T cell receptor beta chains derived from one specimen sequenced in a study of blood T cell repertoires in COVID-19. The method was immunoSEQ multiplex PCR; TCRdb's version includes in-frame clones alone and lacks a portion of them. The sample has fewer than 200,000 clones, roughly 85% seen once. Sequencing was carried out using peripheral blood. These receptor sequences come from a man aged 40-55 years with acute or convalescent COVID-19.

The chain links TRBV4-3 to TRBJ2-1; 12 nucleotides line up with TRBD2. This CDR3 region has 16 residues. Per the germline V gene, CDR1 is LGHNA and CDR2 is YSLEER. The V segment lost 5 bases and the J segment 7 bases; nucleotides outside the gene matches: 9. CDR3 bases: TGCGCCAGCAGCTCAAGGACTAGCGGGGTGGCGAATGAGCAGTTCTTC. It encodes CASSSRTSGVANEQFF.

This clone showed up just a few times. J is TRBJ1-4 and V is TRBV6-6; 9 positions match TRBD1. The V gene end was trimmed by 5 bases and the J gene end by 8 bases; junction bases not matched to a gene: 9. Germline CDR1 is MNHNY and CDR2 is SVGAGI (reference sequence). The CDR3 has 15 residues. The CDR3 region is CASSQTGGAEEKLFF. The CDR3 DNA reads as TGTGCCAGCAGTCAAACAGGGGGCGCAGAAGAAAAACTGTTTTTT.

This rearrangement joins TRBV4-2 to TRBJ2-3; 7 bases are shared with TRBD2. Looked up from germline, CDR1 is LGHNA and CDR2 is YNFKEQ. J gave up 0 bases and V 6 bases, and 6 bases lay outside the gene matches. The CDR3 has 15 residues. CDR3 loop: CASRPSGASTDTQYF. The CDR3 coding sequence is TGTGCCAGCAGACCTAGCGGAGCTAGCACAGATACGCAGTATTTT.

The chain has TRBV6-5 and TRBJ2-7; 10 bases map to TRBD1. Germline-derived CDR1 and CDR2 are MNHEY and SVGAGI. The CDR3 runs 13 residues. J gave up 5 bases and V 8 bases, and 6 bases lay outside the gene matches. The CDR3 DNA reads TGTGCCAGCTTTACCGGGACAGGGGACGAGCAGTACTTC. Its protein is CASFTGTGDEQYF.

This chain links TRBV9 with TRBJ2-1, with D perhaps matching TRBD1 (6 bases). V lost 4 bases to trimming and J lost 2 bases, with 13 bases between them. CDR1 is SGDLS and CDR2 is YYNGEE in the germline V gene. The CDR3 is 15 residues long. The CDR3 is CASSPQGSPYNEQFF. The CDR3 region has the DNA TGTGCCAGCAGCCCCCAGGGGAGCCCCTACAATGAGCAGTTCTTC.

This clone was picked up a small number of times. The rearrangement joins TRBV20-1 to TRBJ1-2, with 9 bases fitting TRBD1. The ends lost 7 bases at V and 6 bases at J; junction bases unmatched: 3. Germline CDR1 DFQATT, CDR2 SNEGSKA (reference sequence). The CDR3 sequence is 11 residues long. The CDR3 reads CSVRQGDGYTF. As DNA, the CDR3 is TGCAGTGTCAGACAGGGGGATGGCTACACCTTC.

The chain recombines TRBV9 with TRBJ2-3; TRBD2 aligns across 15 bases. With 4 bases clipped from V and 6 bases from J, the junction kept 9 bases outside the gene matches. Germline V gene data show CDR1 as SGDLS and CDR2 as YYNGEE. The CDR3 loop spans 17 amino acids. CDR3 residues: CASSPRGLAGGADTQYF. The CDR3 nucleotides read TGTGCCAGCAGCCCACGGGGACTAGCGGGGGGCGCGGATACGCAGTATTTT.

V and J are TRBV23-1 and TRBJ1-2; 10 bases map to TRBD1. TRBV23-1 is identified as an open reading frame with a role that is uncertain. CDR3 length equals 15 residues. V lost 2 bases and J lost 4; bases outside the gene matches: 4. The CDR3 sequence is CASSQLDRGAYGYTF. The CDR3 nucleotides are TGCGCCAGCAGTCAACTGGACAGGGGGGCCTATGGCTACACCTTC.

A few counts support this clone. The V call is TRBV9, the J call TRBJ2-1, with D uncertain. Trimming left V 0 bases short and J 7 bases short, with 11 bases between. The CDR3 spans 14 residues. Germline CDR1 SGDLS, CDR2 YYNGEE. The CDR3 region is CASSVGGRVNEQFF. The CDR3 bases are TGTGCCAGCAGCGTAGGAGGTCGGGTGAATGAGCAGTTCTTC.

This CDR3 reads CASSVAGEDTQYF. The CDR3, as DNA: TGTGCCAGCAGCGTAGCTGGGGAGGATACGCAGTATTTT. This chain uses TRBV9 with TRBJ2-3; the D gene is possibly TRBD2 (5 bases). CDR1 SGDLS and CDR2 YYNGEE come from the germline V gene. The CDR3 is 13 amino acids. V lost 0 bases to trimming and J lost 6 bases, with 8 bases between them.

The V and J genes are TRBV5-4 and TRBJ2-4; possible D gene TRBD1, 6 bases. V dropped 4 bases and J dropped 7 bases, with 21 bases sitting between them. Germline CDR1 SGHNT, CDR2 YYREEE (reference sequence). This CDR3 is built from 16 residues. The CDR3, as DNA: TGTGCCAGCAGCCTGGTTGGGGGCCCTCGGAGGAACATTCAGTACTTC. It specifies CASSLVGGPRRNIQYF.

The rearrangement joins TRBV6-5 to TRBJ2-7, with D possibly being TRBD1 (5 bases). Germline assignment: CDR1 MNHEY and CDR2 SVGAGI. V was clipped by 0 bases and J by 7 bases, with 10 bases between them. The length of the CDR3 is 13 residues. The CDR3: CASSYSNRGEQYF. The CDR3 DNA reads TGTGCCAGCAGTTACTCGAATAGGGGAGAGCAGTACTTC.

This clone was detected once. This chain links TRBV27 with TRBJ2-7, with D possibly TRBD1 on 5 matching bases. Germline CDR1 reads MNHEY; CDR2 reads SMNVEV (reference sequence). This CDR3 is 15 amino acids long. V lost 0 bases to trimming and J lost 2 bases, with 11 bases between them. The CDR3 sequence: CASSLSSGNTYEQYF. The DNA of the CDR3 is TGTGCCAGCAGTTTATCATCAGGGAACACCTACGAGCAGTACTTC.

This clone was counted once. This sequence joins TRBV3-1 (or the pseudogene TRBV3-2) and TRBJ2-1, with a weak D call TRBD1 (6 bases). The CDR3 is 15 amino acids. The germline CDR1 and CDR2 sequences are LGHDT and YNNKEL (reference sequence). V was shortened by 1 base and J by 6 bases, with 13 bases between the two germline ends. CDR3 protein: CASSQGDMVANEQFF. CDR3 nucleotide sequence: TGTGCCAGCAGCCAAGGGGACATGGTGGCCAATGAGCAGTTCTTC.

The chain uses TRBV19 and TRBJ2-5, with a weak D call TRBD1 (5 bases). V was pared by 8 bases and J by 5 bases, with 15 bases between. The germline V gene encodes CDR1 LNHDA and CDR2 SQIVND (reference sequence). This CDR3 is 13 amino acids long. In nucleotides, the CDR3 is TGTGCCAGTCAGGGTCGATTTGGTGAGACCCAGTACTTC. Its protein is CASQGRFGETQYF.

This chain joins TRBV6-5 and TRBJ1-2; the match to TRBD1 covers 7 bases. Trimming removed 6 bases from V and 4 bases from J; junction bases left unmatched: 8. The CDR3 consists of 14 residues. Germline-derived CDR1 and CDR2 are MNHEY and SVGAGI. CDR3 residues: CASSPQGDLYGYTF. The CDR3 DNA sequence: TGTGCCAGCAGCCCGCAGGGGGATCTCTATGGCTACACCTTC.

J is TRBJ2-5 and V is TRBV27, with 8 bases matching TRBD1. The germline CDR1 and CDR2 sequences are MNHEY and SMNVEV (reference sequence). The CDR3 length is 17 residues. V was clipped by 8 bases and J by 5 bases; unmatched bases: 19. The CDR3 here is CASRSTLQGGTFETQYF. The DNA of the CDR3 is TGTGCCAGCCGCTCGACGCTACAGGGGGGTACCTTTGAGACCCAGTACTTC.

The chain couples TRBV7-9 to TRBJ2-1; a weak D match, TRBD1 (6 bases). This CDR3 has 15 residues. Looked up from germline, CDR1 is SEHNR and CDR2 is FQNEAQ (reference sequence). Trimming pared 4 bases from V and 13 bases from J, leaving 23 bases between. The CDR3 nucleotides read TGTGCCAGCAGCTCGATACCGGACAGCCCGGCGATACAGTTCTTC. This encodes CASSSIPDSPAIQFF.

A single count supports this clone. The V gene is TRBV5-8, the J gene TRBJ2-1, with 9 bases aligning to TRBD2. Germline V CDR1 and CDR2: SGHTS, YDEGEE. The CDR3 has 16 residues. The V and J ends lost 4 bases and 4 bases, in that order; junction bases with no gene match: 9. The DNA of the CDR3 is TGTGCCAGCAGCCGGGTAGGCGGGGGGGCTTACAATGAGCAGTTCTTC. Amino acid sequence: CASSRVGGGAYNEQFF. The whole variable domain, filled in from reference TRBV5-8 and TRBJ2-1, reads EAGVTQSPTHLIKTRGQQATLRCSPISGHTSVYWYQQALGLGLQFLLWYDEGEERNRGNFPPRFSGRQFPNYSSELNVNALELEDSALYLCASSRVGGGAYNEQFFGPGTRLTVL.

The gene calls are TRBV19 and TRBJ2-3, with D perhaps TRBD2 (5 bases). V was pared by 5 bases and J by 4 bases, with 16 bases between. Per germline, CDR1 LNHDA and CDR2 SQIVND (reference sequence). This CDR3 contains 15 residues. The CDR3 DNA sequence: TGTGCCAGTAGTCTTCGACCGGCTAGCCCAGATACGCAGTATTTT. Encoded protein: CASSLRPASPDTQYF.

The CDR3 coding sequence is TGTGCCAGCAGCCCGGGACAGGAATACAATGAGCAGTTCTTC. It specifies CASSPGQEYNEQFF. The chain carries TRBV7-2 and TRBJ2-1, with 8 nucleotides matching TRBD1. After removal of 5 bases from V and 4 bases from J, the junction contained 4 bases not matched to a gene. The CDR3 contains 14 residues. From germline, CDR1 is SGHTA and CDR2 FQGNSA.

The chain joins TRBV5-1 to TRBJ1-1, with D unresolved. V was cut by 3 bases and J by 8 bases, with 20 bases left in between. The CDR3 totals 15 residues. CDR1 and CDR2 (germline): SGHRS, YFSETQ. The CDR3: CASSSLTRPNGEAFF. As DNA, the CDR3 is TGCGCCAGCAGCTCTCTCACCAGACCGAACGGGGAAGCTTTCTTT.

The chain recombines TRBV30 with TRBJ1-1, with unresolved D. From germline, CDR1 is GTSNPN and CDR2 SVGIG (reference sequence). Between the trimmed V and J ends, which lost 5 bases and 11 bases, there was a span of 15 bases. The CDR3 runs 11 residues. This CDR3 reads CAWENSRGAFF. Written as DNA, the CDR3 is TGTGCCTGGGAAAATTCACGAGGGGCTTTCTTT.

The J gene is TRBJ1-4, the V gene TRBV5-1; 8 positions agree with TRBD1. This CDR3 spans 16 amino acids. V lost 4 bases, J lost 5 bases, and 10 bases stayed unmatched. From germline, CDR1 is SGHRS and CDR2 YFSETQ. This CDR3 is CASSPRPTGENEKLFF. CDR3 nucleotides: TGCGCCAGCAGCCCTAGACCGACAGGGGAAAATGAAAAACTGTTTTTT.